The 28 T cell receptor beta chains below all came from one sample that was sequenced in a study of shared clonotypes between healthy human individuals. Assay: immunoSEQ multiplex PCR; the TCRdb copy retains only in-frame clones and omits some. The sample includes roughly 2,000,000 clones, about 95% of them seen just once. As defined, naive CD8 cells were CD45RO-negative and positively selected for CCR7, with terminally differentiated effector memory CD45RA+ cells excluded. The sequenced sample was naive CD8+ T cells sorted from blood. All receptors derive from a man between 18 and 29 years old in good health.

Comment on this clone: This clone may be a read error of a much larger clone one base away. The sample carries other DNA sequences with the same CDR3. The chain has TRBV10-2 and TRBJ2-7; no definite D call. V was clipped by 7 bases and J by 3 bases, with 4 bases between them. Looked up from germline, CDR1 is WSHSY and CDR2 is SAAADI. This CDR3 is built from 10 residues. The CDR3: CASMDYEQYF. Written as DNA, the CDR3 is TGCGCCAGCATGGACTACGAGCAGTACTTC.

On this clone itself: Different DNA sequences within this sample yield the same CDR3. This chain joins TRBV27 and TRBJ1-2; no clear D gene. Germline CDR1 is MNHEY and CDR2 is SMNVEV (reference sequence). There are 14 residues in the CDR3. Trimming shortened V by 4 bases and J by 1 base, and 10 bases separated the two germline ends. The CDR3 DNA reads as TGTGCCAGCAGTTCGGCCGGGCTTAACTATGGCTACACCTTC. It yields the protein CASSSAGLNYGYTF.

V gene TRBV7-2 combines with J gene TRBJ2-7; unclear D gene. The V end was cut by 5 bases, the J end by 0 bases, with 5 bases between. CDR1 SGHTA and CDR2 FQGNSA come from the germline V gene. The CDR3 loop spans 12 amino acids. The CDR3 here is CASSPSSYEQYF. The DNA of the CDR3 is TGTGCCAGCAGCCCGAGCTCCTACGAGCAGTACTTC.

J is TRBJ2-7 and V is TRBV27; D possibly corresponds to TRBD1 (5 bases). V was pared by 6 bases and J by 2 bases, with 26 bases between. Germline-derived CDR1 and CDR2 are MNHEY and SMNVEV (reference sequence). This CDR3 region has 18 residues. DNA of the CDR3: TGTGCCAGCAGCCCCTCTTATGCAGGGAATTCGATAACCTACGAGCAGTACTTC. This translates into CASSPSYAGNSITYEQYF.

The chain is built from TRBV4-1 and TRBJ2-1; possibly TRBD1 or TRBD2 for D (6 bases each). This CDR3 has 14 amino acids. Germline V gene lookup returns CDR1 MGHRA and CDR2 YSYEKL. The V end was cut by 4 bases, the J end by 9 bases, with 16 bases between. The CDR3 is CASSLGGGPGEQFF. DNA for the CDR3: TGCGCCAGCAGCCTCGGAGGGGGGCCAGGTGAGCAGTTCTTC.

The CDR3 sequence is CASSPLAGVGEQFF. CDR3 nucleotides: TGTGCCAGCAGTCCCCTAGCGGGGGTCGGTGAGCAGTTCTTC. The genes are TRBV28 and TRBJ2-1; 10 bases are shared with TRBD2. V was clipped by 5 bases and J by 9 bases; unmatched bases: 7. This CDR3 contains 14 residues. CDR1 is MDHEN, CDR2 SYDVKM, per germline. Full variable domain (remainder filled in from reference TRBV28 and TRBJ2-1): DVKVTQSSRYLVKRTGEKVFLECVQDMDHENMFWYRQDPGLGLRLIYFSYDVKMKEKGDIPEGYSVSREKKERFSLILESASTNQTSMYLCASSPLAGVGEQFFGPGTRLTVL.

The rearrangement joins TRBV15 to TRBJ2-2; D gene unclear. This CDR3 spans 11 amino acids. From germline, CDR1 is LNHNV and CDR2 YYDKDF (reference sequence). V lost 6 bases and J 5 bases, leaving 4 bases between the germline ends. The DNA of the CDR3 is TGTGCCACCAGTTTGACCGGGGAGCTGTTTTTT. Amino acids: CATSLTGELFF.

The V and J genes are TRBV28 and TRBJ1-5; D unclear. There are 15 residues in the CDR3. CDR1 is MDHEN, CDR2 SYDVKM, per germline. V was clipped by 3 bases and J by 0 bases, with 9 bases between them. The CDR3 DNA reads as TGTGCCAGCAGTTTCCGGCAGACTAGCAATCAGCCCCAGCATTTT. Protein product: CASSFRQTSNQPQHF.

This rearrangement joins TRBV2 to TRBJ1-2; the match to TRBD1 covers 9 bases. This CDR3 spans 14 amino acids. The J segment lost 0 bases and the V segment lost 6 bases, leaving 2 bases of the junction unmatched. CDR1 and CDR2 from the germline V gene are SNHLY and FYNNEI. In DNA, the CDR3 is TGTGCCAGCAGGGACAGGGGAACTAACTATGGCTACACCTTC. Its translation is CASRDRGTNYGYTF.

The chain joins TRBV7-2 to TRBJ2-1; D remains ambiguous. The CDR3 is 13 residues long. Trimming cost V 5 bases and J 7 bases, with 12 bases left between them. Germline values: CDR1 SGHTA, CDR2 FQGNSA. The CDR3 DNA reads TGTGCCAGCAGCCCCGGCGGCGATAATGAGCAGTTCTTC. Its protein product is CASSPGGDNEQFF.

V gene TRBV25-1 combines with J gene TRBJ2-3, with 9 positions matching TRBD1. CDR3 length: 16 amino acids. The V gene end was trimmed by 3 bases and the J gene end by 2 bases; junction bases not matched to a gene: 6. CDR1 and CDR2 (germline): MGHDK, SYGVNS. The DNA for the CDR3 is TGTGCCAGCAGTGACGCTACAGGGGGCGACACAGATACGCAGTATTTT. It specifies CASSDATGGDTDTQYF.

This clone occurred once. The same CDR3 is also encoded by other DNA sequences in this sample. The genes are TRBV7-9 and TRBJ2-1; D is possibly TRBD1 (6 bases). Germline assignment: CDR1 SEHNR and CDR2 FQNEAQ (reference sequence). V was clipped by 2 bases and J by 4 bases, with 12 bases between them. CDR3 length: 15 amino acids. DNA for the CDR3: TGTGCCAGCAGCTTATCGGCAGGGGCTTACAATGAGCAGTTCTTC. As protein: CASSLSAGAYNEQFF.

The CDR3 DNA sequence: TGTGCCAGCAGTATATCCGGCCTCACAGATACGCAGTATTTT. Translating it yields CASSISGLTDTQYF. This sequence joins TRBV28 and TRBJ2-3; D uncertain. V was pared by 5 bases and J by 2 bases, with 11 bases between. Germline CDR1 is MDHEN and CDR2 is SYDVKM. This CDR3 is 14 amino acids long. The variable domain in full, with the rest retrieved from reference TRBV28 and TRBJ2-3, is DVKVTQSSRYLVKRTGEKVFLECVQDMDHENMFWYRQDPGLGLRLIYFSYDVKMKEKGDIPEGYSVSREKKERFSLILESASTNQTSMYLCASSISGLTDTQYFGPGTRLTVL.

The chain couples TRBV5-1 to TRBJ2-2; 8 nucleotides line up with TRBD2. Trimming cost V 3 bases and J 6 bases; bases outside gene matches: 10. This CDR3 comprises 16 residues. Germline CDR1 reads SGHRS; CDR2 reads YFSETQ. This chain's CDR3 is CASSWEAGDRPGELFF. The CDR3 DNA reads as TGCGCCAGCAGCTGGGAAGCGGGAGATAGACCCGGGGAGCTGTTTTTT.

In this sample, this clone turned up a few times. V usage is TRBV19 and J usage is TRBJ2-7, with 11 positions matching TRBD2. The CDR3 is 17 amino acids. Losses at the gene ends were 3 bases for V and 3 bases for J; bases not matched to a gene: 10. CDR1 and CDR2 (germline): LNHDA, SQIVND (reference sequence). The CDR3 loop is CASSMLGTSGLVYEQYF. For the CDR3, the DNA is TGTGCCAGTAGTATGCTAGGGACTAGCGGACTCGTCTACGAGCAGTACTTC.

The V gene is TRBV5-6, the J gene TRBJ2-3; weak D call: TRBD1 (6 bases). Trimming pared 0 bases from V and 0 bases from J, leaving 11 bases between. Germline CDR1 SGHDT, CDR2 YYEEEE. The CDR3 has 16 residues. CDR3 region: CASSLDQGPSTDTQYF. The CDR3 bases are TGTGCCAGCAGCTTGGACCAGGGGCCTAGCACAGATACGCAGTATTTT.

As regards this clone: Other DNA sequences in the same sample also yield this CDR3. The rearrangement joins TRBV13 to TRBJ2-1, with 7 bases matching TRBD2. Germline CDR1 and CDR2: PRHDT and FYEKMQ (reference sequence). This CDR3 has 14 residues. V shed 3 bases and J 9 bases; nucleotides not matched to a gene: 8. The CDR3 region has the DNA TGTGCCAGCAGCTTGGGGCTAGCGGTTGGTGAGCAGTTCTTC. Its protein product is CASSLGLAVGEQFF.

This chain uses TRBV5-1 with TRBJ2-1; the D is unclear. V was clipped by 5 bases and J by 5 bases, with 8 bases between them. Germline values: CDR1 SGHRS, CDR2 YFSETQ. This CDR3 comprises 12 residues. The CDR3 DNA reads TGCGCCAGCAGAGACGGCGACAATGAGCAGTTCTTC. The encoded protein is CASRDGDNEQFF. Full variable domain (outside the CDR3, taken from reference TRBV5-1 and TRBJ2-1): KAGVTQTPRYLIKTRGQQVTLSCSPISGHRSVSWYQQTPGQGLQFLFEYFSETQRNKGNFPGRFSGRQFSNSRSEMNVSTLELGDSALYLCASRDGDNEQFFGPGTRLTVL.

The V gene is TRBV14, the J gene TRBJ2-5; D tentatively reads TRBD1 or TRBD2 (5 bases each). Germline values: CDR1 SGHDN, CDR2 FVKESK. The length of the CDR3 is 13 residues. V was trimmed by 4 bases and J by 10 bases, leaving 16 bases between them. The CDR3 loop reads CASSPGRTGGQYF. The CDR3 bases are TGTGCCAGCAGCCCGGGGCGAACAGGTGGCCAGTACTTC.

The J gene is TRBJ1-6, the V gene TRBV4-1; no firm D call. Trimming took off 4 bases at V and 8 bases at J, with 12 bases between the two ends. This CDR3 region has 14 residues. CDR1 and CDR2 from the germline V gene are MGHRA and YSYEKL. CDR3: CASSPFGVDSPLHF. In nucleotides, the CDR3 is TGCGCCAGCAGCCCCTTTGGGGTGGATTCACCCCTCCACTTT.

This sequence joins TRBV7-2 and TRBJ1-1; D perhaps matches TRBD1 (6 bases). Germline-derived CDR1 and CDR2 are SGHTA and FQGNSA. This CDR3 is 15 amino acids long. Between the trimmed V and J ends, which lost 2 bases and 2 bases, there was a span of 12 bases. The CDR3 region has the DNA TGTGCCAGCAGCTTAATCGGACAGCTTAACACTGAAGCTTTCTTT. It translates to CASSLIGQLNTEAFF.

This rearrangement joins TRBV20-1 to TRBJ2-1; D might be TRBD2 (6 bases). The CDR3 has 10 amino acids. Trimming cost V 6 bases and J 9 bases, with 9 bases left between them. Germline loops: CDR1 DFQATT, CDR2 SNEGSKA (reference sequence). This CDR3 reads CSAGGGEQFF. The CDR3 region has the DNA TGCAGTGCGGGGGGAGGTGAGCAGTTCTTC.

V usage is TRBV27 and J usage is TRBJ1-5, with no clear D. The CDR3 consists of 14 residues. V lost 2 bases to trimming and J lost 2 bases, with 7 bases between them. Germline V gives CDR1 MNHEY, CDR2 SMNVEV (reference sequence). CDR3: CASSLGWGNQPQHF. The CDR3, as DNA: TGTGCCAGCAGTTTAGGGTGGGGCAATCAGCCCCAGCATTTT.

Turning to this clone: This same CDR3 is encoded by further DNA sequences in the sample. V is TRBV5-4 and J is TRBJ1-1; weak D call: TRBD1 (5 bases). V was trimmed by 4 bases and J by 1 base, leaving 8 bases between them. The CDR3 runs to 13 residues. Germline CDR1 reads SGHNT; CDR2 reads YYREEE (reference sequence). CDR3 sequence: CASSLTANTEAFF. DNA of the CDR3: TGTGCCAGCAGCCTGACAGCGAACACTGAAGCTTTCTTT.

This rearrangement joins TRBV4-1 to TRBJ1-2; 8 bases align to TRBD1. The trim removed 4 bases at V and 6 bases at J, leaving 7 bases unmatched. In germline, CDR1 is MGHRA, CDR2 YSYEKL. This CDR3 has 14 residues. CDR3 loop: CASSRPTGANGYTF. For the CDR3, the DNA is TGCGCCAGCAGCCGACCGACAGGGGCGAATGGCTACACCTTC.

The chain links TRBV9 to TRBJ2-1; no clear D gene. V gave up 0 bases and J gave up 0 bases, with 13 bases separating them. Germline V gene data show CDR1 as SGDLS and CDR2 as YYNGEE. The CDR3 is 17 residues long. CDR3 sequence (DNA): TGTGCCAGCAGCGTAGCTCGCCAATCGAACTCCTACAATGAGCAGTTCTTC. Translation: CASSVARQSNSYNEQFF.

This chain connects TRBV13 to TRBJ1-1; TRBD1 aligns across 8 bases. The CDR3 totals 12 residues. Germline trimming cut 6 bases from V and 8 bases from J; bases unmatched to any gene: 5. CDR1 and CDR2 (germline): PRHDT, FYEKMQ (reference sequence). In DNA form, the CDR3 reads TGTGCCAGCAGTCGACAGGGGACGGAAGCTTTCTTT. It is translated as CASSRQGTEAFF.

The chain employs TRBV4-1 and TRBJ2-7; a possible D gene is TRBD1 (5 bases). Germline V CDR1 and CDR2: MGHRA, YSYEKL. V shed 2 bases and J shed 2 bases, with 13 bases lying between them. The CDR3 spans 15 residues. This chain's CDR3 is CASSQRVSGTYEQYF. CDR3 nucleotide sequence: TGCGCCAGCAGCCAAAGGGTTTCAGGGACCTACGAGCAGTACTTC.